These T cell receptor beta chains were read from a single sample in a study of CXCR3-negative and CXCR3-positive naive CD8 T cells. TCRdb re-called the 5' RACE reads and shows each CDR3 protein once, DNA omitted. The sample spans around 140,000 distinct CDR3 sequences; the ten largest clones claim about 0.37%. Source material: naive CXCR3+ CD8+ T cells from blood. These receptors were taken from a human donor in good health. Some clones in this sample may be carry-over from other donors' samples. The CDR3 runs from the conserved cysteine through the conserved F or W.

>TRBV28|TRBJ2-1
CASTSEAGGYNEQFF
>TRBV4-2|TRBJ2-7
CASSYARTSGKYSYEQYF
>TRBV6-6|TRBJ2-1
CASSYSLSESGGTASYNEQFF
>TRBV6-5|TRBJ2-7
CASSYTTGSVDEQYF
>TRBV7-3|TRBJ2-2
CASSHRGLAGVTDTGELFF
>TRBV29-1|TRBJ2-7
CSVRGENYEQYF
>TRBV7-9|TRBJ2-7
CASSSGSSYEQYF
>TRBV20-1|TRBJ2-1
CSAVDRAGNEQFF
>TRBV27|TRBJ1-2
CASSLFGGLEANYGYTF
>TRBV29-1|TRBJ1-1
CSVEVSRTEAFF